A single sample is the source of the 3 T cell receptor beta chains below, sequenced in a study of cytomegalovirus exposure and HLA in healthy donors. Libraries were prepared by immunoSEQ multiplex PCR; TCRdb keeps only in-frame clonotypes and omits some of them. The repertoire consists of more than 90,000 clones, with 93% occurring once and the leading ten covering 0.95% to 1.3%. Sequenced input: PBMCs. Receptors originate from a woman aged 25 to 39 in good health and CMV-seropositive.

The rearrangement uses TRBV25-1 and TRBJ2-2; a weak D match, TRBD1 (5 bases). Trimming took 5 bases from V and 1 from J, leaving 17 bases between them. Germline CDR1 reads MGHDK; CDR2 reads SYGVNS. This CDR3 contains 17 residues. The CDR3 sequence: CASSRKGQGKNTGELFF. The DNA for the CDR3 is TGTGCCAGCAGTCGTAAAGGGCAGGGTAAGAACACCGGGGAGCTGTTTTTT.

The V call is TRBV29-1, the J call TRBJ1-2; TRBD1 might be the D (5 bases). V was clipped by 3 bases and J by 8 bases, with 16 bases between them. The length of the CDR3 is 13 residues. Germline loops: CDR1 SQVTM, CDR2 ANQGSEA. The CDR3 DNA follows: TGCAGCGTTGAGGGGGAGGGATTCGGAGGCTACACCTTC. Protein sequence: CSVEGEGFGGYTF.

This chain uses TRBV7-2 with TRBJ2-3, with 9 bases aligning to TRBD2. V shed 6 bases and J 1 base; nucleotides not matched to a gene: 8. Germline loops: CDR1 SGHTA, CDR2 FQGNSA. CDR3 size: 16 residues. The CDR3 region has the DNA TGTGCCAGCAGACCCTGGCGGGAGGGTGGCACAGATACGCAGTATTTT. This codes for CASRPWREGGTDTQYF.